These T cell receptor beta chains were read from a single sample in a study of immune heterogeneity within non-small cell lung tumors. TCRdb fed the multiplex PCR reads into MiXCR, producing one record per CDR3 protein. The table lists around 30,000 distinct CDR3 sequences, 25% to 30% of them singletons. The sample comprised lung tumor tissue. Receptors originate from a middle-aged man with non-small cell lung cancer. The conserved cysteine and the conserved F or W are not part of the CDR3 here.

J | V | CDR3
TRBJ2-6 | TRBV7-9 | ASSSRTSGANVLT
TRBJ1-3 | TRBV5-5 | ASSLVETSGNTIY
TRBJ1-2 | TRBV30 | AWTMGGDGGHGYT
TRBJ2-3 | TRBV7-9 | ASSPQGDTQY
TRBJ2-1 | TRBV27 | ASSLSRSVRLAGGNEQF
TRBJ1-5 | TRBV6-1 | ASSEAGGSNQPQH
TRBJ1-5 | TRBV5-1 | ASRTTGDGNQPQH
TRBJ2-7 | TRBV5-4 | ASSSEGGGRGQY
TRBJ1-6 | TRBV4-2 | ASSQDLARSKTSSPLH
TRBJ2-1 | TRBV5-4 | ASSLEWTSENEQF